These 14 T cell receptor beta chains originate from one sample sequenced in a study of T-cell memory formation after mild COVID-19. From the 5' RACE reads, TCRdb called clonotypes with MiXCR, one entry per CDR3 protein. The table includes around 140,000 distinct CDR3 sequences, approximately 5.7% detected once. Material: PBMCs or a T cell subset sorted from them (not recorded which). All receptors derive from an adult woman who had mild COVID-19 (a few samples of this study predate the infection). Cell type and time point are not known.

This clonotype was counted many times. The chain has TRBV20-1 and TRBJ2-5, with D perhaps matching TRBD1 or TRBD2 (5 bases each). V dropped 6 bases and J dropped 8 bases, with 22 bases sitting between them. From germline, CDR1 is DFQATT and CDR2 SNEGSKA (reference sequence). The CDR3 has 14 amino acids. DNA for the CDR3: TGCAGTGCAATCCCCGGGGCCCAAACGGTTACCCAGTACTTC. Amino acids: CSAIPGAQTVTQYF.

This clonotype was recorded many times. The CDR3 loop is CASSYRGLYNEQFF. The CDR3 DNA reads TGTGCCAGCAGTTATAGGGGGCTCTACAATGAGCAGTTCTTC. The rearrangement joins TRBV6-6 to TRBJ2-1; 7 nucleotides line up with TRBD1. Looked up from germline, CDR1 is MNHNY and CDR2 is SVGAGI (reference sequence). This CDR3 comprises 14 residues. Trimming at V came to 3 bases and at J to 3 bases, leaving 2 bases not matched to a gene.

The sample holds a few counts of this clonotype. The rearrangement uses TRBV6-5 and TRBJ1-5, with TRBD1 identical over 7 bases. Germline V lookup: CDR1 MNHEY, CDR2 SVGAGI. The CDR3 length is 13 residues. V dropped 2 bases and J dropped 7; count of bases not matched to a gene: 2. CDR3 DNA sequence: TGTGCCAGCAGTTACGACAGGGCCCAGCCCCAGCATTTT. Residues: CASSYDRAQPQHF.

This clonotype was observed a few times. The CDR3 protein is CSARTKISPGLAISSYNEQFF. The CDR3 DNA reads as TGCAGTGCTAGGACGAAAATCTCCCCGGGACTAGCGATTAGCTCCTACAATGAGCAGTTCTTC. The chain recombines TRBV20-1 with TRBJ2-1, with 10 bases matching TRBD2. This CDR3 region has 21 residues. V was pared by 3 bases and J by 0 bases, with 20 bases of the junction left unmatched. Germline V gives CDR1 DFQATT, CDR2 SNEGSKA (reference sequence).

This clonotype has more than one count but fewer than ten. V gene TRBV12-5 combines with J gene TRBJ1-2; possible D gene TRBD1, 5 bases. This CDR3 contains 15 residues. V shed 6 bases and J shed 4 bases, with 18 bases lying between them. Germline CDR1 reads LGHNT; CDR2 reads FRNRAP. The CDR3, as DNA: TGTGCTAGTGGACGGGAGGGGTATCGAGCCTATGGCTACACCTTC. Its translation: CASGREGYRAYGYTF.

This clonotype was detected a few times. This sequence joins TRBV12-3 or TRBV12-4 and TRBJ2-3, with 8 bases lining up with TRBD2. Trimming took 6 bases from V and 2 from J; bases not matched to a gene: 7. CDR3 length: 15 residues. CDR3 amino acids: CASSPLLADTDTQYF. CDR3 sequence (DNA): TGTGCCAGCAGCCCTTTACTAGCGGACACAGATACGCAGTATTTT.

In its sample, this clonotype was seen many times. The chain carries TRBV10-3 and TRBJ2-7; 11 nucleotides align to TRBD2. From germline, CDR1 is ENHRY and CDR2 SYGVKD. V shed 10 bases and J 7 bases; nucleotides not matched to a gene: 9. The CDR3 contains 13 residues. CDR3 in amino acids: CATGGTSGGEQYF. CDR3 nucleotide sequence: TGTGCCACTGGTGGGACTAGCGGAGGGGAGCAGTACTTC.

This clonotype came up a few times. This chain uses TRBV5-4 with TRBJ1-3, with 7 bases that match TRBD1. V dropped 0 bases and J dropped 2; count of bases not matched to a gene: 5. The germline CDR1 and CDR2 sequences are SGHNT and YYREEE (reference sequence). This CDR3 spans 16 amino acids. This CDR3 is CASSLGQGLAGNTIYF. CDR3 nucleotide sequence: TGTGCCAGCAGCTTGGGACAGGGCCTGGCTGGAAACACCATATATTTT.

There are a few counts of this clonotype. This sequence joins TRBV5-1 and TRBJ2-7, with TRBD1 identical over 9 bases. Germline V gene sequence: CDR1 SGHRS, CDR2 YFSETQ. V dropped 5 bases and J dropped 0; count of bases not matched to a gene: 3. CDR3 length equals 14 residues. The CDR3 sequence is CASRPGQGSYEQYF. CDR3 DNA sequence: TGCGCCAGCAGGCCGGGACAGGGCTCCTACGAGCAGTACTTC.

At least ten counts were recorded for this clonotype. This chain uses TRBV7-2 with TRBJ2-7, with a possible D match to TRBD2 (5 bases). Germline-derived CDR1 and CDR2 are SGHTA and FQGNSA. V was cut by 2 bases and J by 2 bases, with 10 bases left in between. The CDR3 is 14 residues long. CDR3 bases: TGTGCCAGCAGCTTATCTCGGGATACCTACGAGCAGTACTTC. This encodes CASSLSRDTYEQYF.

This clonotype was seen ten or more times. This chain connects TRBV7-2 to TRBJ2-7; D is unclear. CDR3 length equals 15 residues. CDR1 is SGHTA and CDR2 is FQGNSA in the germline V gene. V dropped 1 base and J dropped 7 bases, with 17 bases sitting between them. The CDR3 here is CASSLDGPLTGEQYF. The DNA for the CDR3 is TGTGCCAGCAGCTTAGACGGGCCCCTAACGGGTGAGCAGTACTTC.

This clonotype was found many times. This rearrangement joins TRBV5-1 to TRBJ1-2; tentative D call: TRBD1 (5 bases). The CDR3 runs to 19 residues. The V and J ends lost 0 bases and 5 bases respectively, with 26 bases between them. Per the germline V gene, CDR1 is SGHRS and CDR2 is YFSETQ. CDR3 sequence (DNA): TGCGCCAGCAGCTTGGGGCACCGGGACCCCTCTTCTGGGCATTATGGCTACACCTTC. Protein product: CASSLGHRDPSSGHYGYTF.

The table lists this clonotype with a few counts. This sequence joins TRBV4-3 and TRBJ1-4; D not resolved. The CDR3 is 15 residues long. The germline V and J ends were trimmed by 4 bases and 0 bases, with 9 bases remaining between them. Germline CDR1 LGHNA, CDR2 YSLEER. The CDR3 spells CASSRTDSTNEKLFF. CDR3 coding DNA: TGCGCCAGCAGCCGCACAGATTCAACTAATGAAAAACTGTTTTTT.

This clonotype occurred many times. This CDR3 is CASSLSSGTGGTEAFF. CDR3 DNA: TGTGCCAGCAGCTTAAGTTCCGGGACAGGGGGCACTGAAGCTTTCTTT. V is TRBV7-9 and J is TRBJ1-1; 11 bases are a match to TRBD1. The V and J ends lost 2 bases and 4 bases, in that order; junction bases with no gene match: 6. The germline CDR1 and CDR2 sequences are SEHNR and FQNEAQ (reference sequence). The CDR3 runs to 16 residues. Using reference TRBV7-9 and TRBJ1-1 for the parts outside the CDR3, the full variable domain is DTGVSQNPRHKITKRGQNVTFRCDPISEHNRLYWYRQTLGQGPEFLTYFQNEAQLEKSRLLSDRFSAERPKGSFSTLEIQRTEQGDSAMYLCASSLSSGTGGTEAFFGQGTRLTVV.